Listed here is a single T cell receptor (beta chain). CDR3 size: 14 residues. J gave up 7 bases and V 6 bases, and 11 bases lay outside the gene matches. Germline CDR1 is SEHNR and CDR2 is FQNEAQ (reference sequence). PCR amplification relied on 60 Vbeta primers (plus 13 Jbeta primers). Sequencing was performed with immunoSEQ multiplex PCR; in TCRdb, only in-frame clones are kept and a portion is missing. The data show approximately 140,000 clones, about 80% seen once. The data belong to a study of cytomegalovirus exposure and HLA in healthy donors. The rearrangement joins TRBV7-9 to TRBJ1-1, with 7 bases matching TRBD1. Sequenced input: PBMCs. This receptor was identified in a man in his forties or fifties in good health and CMV-seropositive. CDR3 residues: CASSEKGGEFEAFF. CDR3 DNA: TGTGCCAGCAGTGAGAAAGGGGGCGAGTTTGAAGCTTTCTTT.